This TCR beta chain appears in the sequencing data of a study of blood T cell repertoires in COVID-19. Overall study: Collection of acute and convalescent COVID-19 samples took place in the United States, Italy and Spain.

TCRdb's copy holds only in-frame clones and misses some; the assay was immunoSEQ multiplex PCR. The repertoire holds approximately 250,000 clones, with more than 85% as singletons. CDR1 is LNHDA and CDR2 is SQIVND in the germline V gene (reference sequence). There are 17 residues in the CDR3. With 3 bases removed from V and 3 bases from J, the gap between germline ends came to 18 bases. Sequenced input: PBMCs or T cells enriched from blood (not recorded which). The genes are TRBV19 and TRBJ2-1; TRBD2 might be the D (7 bases). This clonotype originated in a man in his forties who had been exposed to COVID-19. The CDR3 region is CASSMGGQRDYYNEQFF. The CDR3 DNA follows: TGTGCCAGTAGTATGGGGGGGCAGCGGGATTACTACAATGAGCAGTTCTTC.